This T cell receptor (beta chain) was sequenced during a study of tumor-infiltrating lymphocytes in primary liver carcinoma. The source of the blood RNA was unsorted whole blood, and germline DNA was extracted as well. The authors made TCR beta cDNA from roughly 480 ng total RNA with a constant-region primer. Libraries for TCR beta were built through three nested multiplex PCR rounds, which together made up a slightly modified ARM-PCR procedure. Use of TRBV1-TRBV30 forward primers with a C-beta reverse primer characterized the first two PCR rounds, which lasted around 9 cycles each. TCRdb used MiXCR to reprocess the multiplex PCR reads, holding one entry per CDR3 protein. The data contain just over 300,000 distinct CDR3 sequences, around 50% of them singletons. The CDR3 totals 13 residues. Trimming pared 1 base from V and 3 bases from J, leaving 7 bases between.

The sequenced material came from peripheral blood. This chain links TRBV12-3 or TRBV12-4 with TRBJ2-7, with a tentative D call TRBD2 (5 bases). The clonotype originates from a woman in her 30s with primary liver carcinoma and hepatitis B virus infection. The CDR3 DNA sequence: TGTGCCAGCAGTTTAGGACTATTCTACGAGCAGTACTTC. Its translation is CASSLGLFYEQYF.